This T cell receptor beta chain was sequenced during a study of blood T cells in healthy people across ages. It was with a sample-barcoded 5' primer and a J-beta primer mix that a second PCR of about 6 to 12 cycles was run. TCRdb analysed the 5' RACE reads with MiXCR anew, one entry per CDR3 protein. The data hold 800,000 to 950,000 distinct CDR3 sequences, with around 49% observed a single time. This CDR3 is 12 amino acids long. V was pared by 3 bases and J by 8 bases, with 11 bases between. Germline CDR1 SGHRS, CDR2 YFSETQ. This receptor was taken from a man aged 30 to 39 in good health. Material for sequencing was blood. This chain joins TRBV5-1 and TRBJ1-1, with D unclear. CDR3 amino acids: CASSYDKTEAFF. CDR3 DNA sequence: TGCGCCAGCAGCTACGACAAGACCGAAGCTTTCTTT.